Listed below are T cell receptor beta chains from one sample, sequenced in a study of a mutant IDH1 vaccine in newly diagnosed glioma. Some clones are missing from TCRdb's copy, which holds only in-frame ones; the method was immunoSEQ multiplex PCR. The sample consists of approximately 56,000 clones, about 65% of them appearing once. The antigens of these receptors remain unknown. The sample in question was peripheral blood mononuclear cells (PBMCs), obtained from a glioma patient whose treatment included an IDH1 peptide vaccine. The receptors here all came from a man in his forties with glioma. Some clones in this sample may be carry-over from other donors' samples. The CDR3 runs from the conserved cysteine through the conserved F or W. The order of the fields is CDR3 protein, CDR3 DNA, V gene, clone size, J gene, D gene. The D gene is left open where the match is weak. Clone size is stated in some rows and not others, as once, few, many or a class when expanded.

CDR3 protein: CASSLAGGPGYGYTF
CDR3 DNA: TGTGCCAGCAGCTTGGCGGGGGGCCCGGGGTATGGCTACACCTTC
V gene: TRBV5-4
clone size: .
J gene: TRBJ1-2
D gene: .

CDR3 protein: CASSPGTVRTEAFF
CDR3 DNA: TGTGCCAGCTCACCTGGGACAGTGAGGACTGAAGCTTTCTTT
V gene: TRBV18
clone size: .
J gene: TRBJ1-1
D gene: TRBD1

CDR3 protein: CASSSGLKLFF
CDR3 DNA: TGTGCCAGCAGCTCCGGACTTAAACTGTTTTTT
V gene: TRBV7-6
clone size: few
J gene: TRBJ1-4
D gene: .

CDR3 protein: CASSPTPRANYGYTF
CDR3 DNA: TGTGCCAGCTCACCCACCCCTAGAGCTAACTATGGCTACACCTTC
V gene: TRBV18
clone size: few
J gene: TRBJ1-2
D gene: .

CDR3 protein: CASSGSQGRTGELFF
CDR3 DNA: TGTGCCAGCAGCGGGAGCCAGGGGCGAACCGGGGAGCTGTTTTTT
V gene: TRBV9
clone size: .
J gene: TRBJ2-2
D gene: .

CDR3 protein: CASSEPRGVTEAFF
CDR3 DNA: TGTGCCAGCAGTGAGCCTCGGGGGGTCACTGAAGCTTTCTTT
V gene: TRBV6-1
clone size: few
J gene: TRBJ1-1
D gene: .

CDR3 protein: CSVVPLSGGFYEQYF
CDR3 DNA: TGCAGCGTTGTCCCCCTTAGCGGTGGTTTCTACGAGCAGTACTTC
V gene: TRBV29-1
clone size: .
J gene: TRBJ2-7
D gene: .

CDR3 protein: CASSLTEAAEAFF
CDR3 DNA: TGTGCCAGCAGCTTAACGGAAGCAGCTGAAGCTTTCTTT
V gene: TRBV11-3
clone size: few
J gene: TRBJ1-1
D gene: .

CDR3 protein: CASRNLGDRRRGYTF
CDR3 DNA: TGTGCCAGTAGAAACCTGGGGGACAGGAGACGTGGCTACACCTTC
V gene: TRBV19
clone size: few
J gene: TRBJ1-2
D gene: TRBD1

CDR3 protein: CASSVSGGRGYGYTF
CDR3 DNA: TGCGCCAGCAGTGTCTCAGGGGGTAGGGGCTATGGCTACACCTTC
V gene: TRBV5-1
clone size: .
J gene: TRBJ1-2
D gene: TRBD1

CDR3 protein: CASSEVDLSYQPQHF
CDR3 DNA: TGTGCCAGCAGTGAAGTTGACCTATCCTATCAGCCCCAGCATTTT
V gene: TRBV6-1
clone size: .
J gene: TRBJ1-5
D gene: .

CDR3 protein: CASSQMSSGGTSTDTQYF
CDR3 DNA: TGTGCCAGCAGCCAAATGAGTTCAGGGGGAACAAGCACAGATACGCAGTATTTT
V gene: TRBV4-2
clone size: .
J gene: TRBJ2-3
D gene: TRBD1

CDR3 protein: CASSFSGPETQYF
CDR3 DNA: TGTGCCAGCAGCTTTTCAGGGCCAGAGACCCAGTACTTC
V gene: TRBV11-2
clone size: .
J gene: TRBJ2-5
D gene: .

CDR3 protein: CASSPRTGWTGELFF
CDR3 DNA: TGTGCCAGCAGCCCCCGGACAGGGTGGACCGGGGAGCTGTTTTTT
V gene: TRBV5-8
clone size: .
J gene: TRBJ2-2
D gene: TRBD1

CDR3 protein: CASSQGYGREVLGEQFF
CDR3 DNA: TGCGCCAGCAGCCAAGGGTACGGCAGGGAGGTTTTGGGTGAGCAGTTCTTC
V gene: TRBV4-1
clone size: .
J gene: TRBJ2-1
D gene: .

CDR3 protein: CASSPRDRGHLYGYTF
CDR3 DNA: TGTGCCAGCAGCCCAAGGGACAGGGGGCACCTCTATGGCTACACCTTC
V gene: TRBV7-2
clone size: .
J gene: TRBJ1-2
D gene: TRBD1

CDR3 protein: CASKRVFDTGELFF
CDR3 DNA: TGTGCCAGCAAAAGGGTGTTTGACACCGGGGAGCTGTTTTTT
V gene: TRBV6-6
clone size: .
J gene: TRBJ2-2
D gene: .

CDR3 protein: CASSLDLRTYEQYF
CDR3 DNA: TGCGCCAGCAGTCTCGACCTAAGAACCTACGAGCAGTACTTC
V gene: TRBV5-1
clone size: .
J gene: TRBJ2-7
D gene: .

CDR3 protein: CASGFGGTGELFF
CDR3 DNA: TGTGCTAGTGGTTTTGGAGGAACCGGGGAGCTGTTTTTT
V gene: TRBV12-5
clone size: .
J gene: TRBJ2-2
D gene: .

CDR3 protein: CSVGATGDQPQHF
CDR3 DNA: TGCAGCGTTGGGGCAACGGGAGATCAGCCCCAGCATTTT
V gene: TRBV29-1
clone size: few
J gene: TRBJ1-5
D gene: .

CDR3 protein: CASSLQQPTGAGANVLTF
CDR3 DNA: TGCGCCAGCAGCCTCCAGCAACCGACAGGGGCTGGGGCCAACGTCCTGACTTTC
V gene: TRBV4-1
clone size: .
J gene: TRBJ2-6
D gene: TRBD1

CDR3 protein: CASSIYGQGQEKLFF
CDR3 DNA: TGTGCCAGTAGTATATACGGACAGGGGCAGGAAAAACTGTTTTTT
V gene: TRBV19
clone size: .
J gene: TRBJ1-4
D gene: TRBD1

CDR3 protein: CASSATLPHVGGYTF
CDR3 DNA: TGTGCCAGCAGCGCCACCCTCCCCCATGTCGGTGGCTACACCTTC
V gene: TRBV9
clone size: .
J gene: TRBJ1-2
D gene: .

CDR3 protein: CASSAGQGGLYEQYF
CDR3 DNA: TGCGCCAGCAGTGCTGGACAGGGGGGACTCTACGAGCAGTACTTC
V gene: TRBV4-1
clone size: .
J gene: TRBJ2-7
D gene: TRBD1

CDR3 protein: CASSKGGNPRETQYF
CDR3 DNA: TGTGCCAGTAGTAAGGGGGGGAACCCCCGAGAGACCCAGTACTTC
V gene: TRBV19
clone size: .
J gene: TRBJ2-5
D gene: .

CDR3 protein: CASSLEASVGAGETQYF
CDR3 DNA: TGTGCCAGCAGCTTAGAGGCTAGCGTGGGAGCGGGGGAGACCCAGTACTTC
V gene: TRBV7-9
clone size: .
J gene: TRBJ2-5
D gene: TRBD2

CDR3 protein: CASTVGQEGMNGYTF
CDR3 DNA: TGTGCCAGTACCGTTGGACAGGAGGGTATGAATGGCTACACCTTC
V gene: TRBV19
clone size: few
J gene: TRBJ1-2
D gene: TRBD1

CDR3 protein: CASSSSWRGPLDTQYF
CDR3 DNA: TGTGCCAGCAGCTCGTCCTGGCGGGGCCCCTTGGATACGCAGTATTTT
V gene: TRBV5-6
clone size: few
J gene: TRBJ2-3
D gene: .

CDR3 protein: CASTRSGQEDEKLFF
CDR3 DNA: TGCGCCAGCACCCGGTCGGGACAGGAGGATGAAAAACTGTTTTTT
V gene: TRBV5-1
clone size: .
J gene: TRBJ1-4
D gene: TRBD1

CDR3 protein: CASSPGSSGGYEQYF
CDR3 DNA: TGTGCCAGCAGCCCGGGGTCTAGCGGGGGTTACGAGCAGTACTTC
V gene: TRBV7-9
clone size: .
J gene: TRBJ2-7
D gene: TRBD2

CDR3 protein: CASSPGSRRLNTEAFF
CDR3 DNA: TGTGCCAGCTCACCAGGGTCTCGGCGGTTGAACACTGAAGCTTTCTTT
V gene: TRBV18
clone size: .
J gene: TRBJ1-1
D gene: .

CDR3 protein: CASSSGSQETQYF
CDR3 DNA: TGTGCCAGCAGCTCAGGCAGTCAAGAGACCCAGTACTTC
V gene: TRBV5-5
clone size: .
J gene: TRBJ2-5
D gene: .